The 13 T cell receptor beta chains listed next were all sequenced from one sample in a study of blood T cell repertoires in COVID-19 (dated by TCRdb to about 2020). Libraries came from the immunoSEQ multiplex PCR assay. TCRdb stores this immuneACCESS table with in-frame sequences only. Part of the clones is absent; in the studies checked, under half of the shortfall reflects unresolved V genes, and no reason is known for the rest. This sample comprises about 160,000 clones, less than 85% of them detected only once. About 3% of the sample is in the top ten clones. The source material was peripheral blood. The receptors here all came from a human donor with acute or convalescent COVID-19. The donor label of this sample is uncertain.

This chain joins TRBV6-6 and TRBJ2-1; tentatively, D is TRBD2 (5 bases). In germline, CDR1 is MNHNY, CDR2 SVGAGI (reference sequence). The CDR3 consists of 12 residues. The germline V and J ends were trimmed by 7 bases and 10 bases, with 14 bases remaining between them. The CDR3 reads CASITAGGEQFF. The CDR3 DNA sequence: TGTGCCAGCATTACCGCGGGCGGCGAGCAGTTCTTC.

This rearrangement joins TRBV28 to TRBJ1-1; tentative D call: TRBD1 (6 bases). Germline V gene lookup returns CDR1 MDHEN and CDR2 SYDVKM. The CDR3 consists of 15 residues. V dropped 4 bases and J dropped 4 bases, with 16 bases sitting between them. This chain's CDR3 is CASSYSGGGGTEAFF. The CDR3 DNA follows: TGTGCCAGCAGTTACAGTGGGGGCGGGGGCACTGAAGCTTTCTTT.

CDR3 nucleotide sequence: TGTGCCAGCACTAGAAGACAGGGAGGTGAATCGAACACTGAAGCTTTCTTT. It specifies CASTRRQGGESNTEAFF. The chain couples TRBV27 to TRBJ1-1; 7 bases line up with TRBD1. The CDR3 sequence is 17 residues long. Trimming cost V 7 bases and J 1 base; bases outside gene matches: 15. Germline V gene lookup returns CDR1 MNHEY and CDR2 SMNVEV (reference sequence).

This rearrangement joins TRBV5-4 to TRBJ1-5; perhaps TRBD1 as D (5 bases). This CDR3 is 14 amino acids long. Germline lookup yields CDR1 SGHNT and CDR2 YYREEE (reference sequence). Trimming removed 4 bases from V and 5 bases from J, with 13 bases in between. CDR3 bases: TGTGCCAGCAGCGCGGGGGGGGGTGATCAGCCCCAGCATTTT. It is translated as CASSAGGGDQPQHF.

The chain uses TRBV28 and TRBJ2-1, with 12 nucleotides matching TRBD2. The CDR3 consists of 16 residues. Trimming took 6 bases from V and 7 from J; bases not matched to a gene: 10. The germline CDR1 and CDR2 sequences are MDHEN and SYDVKM. CDR3 sequence (DNA): TGTGCCAGCAGATCTGGACTAGCGGGGAGGGGGAATGAGCAGTTCTTC. Translating it yields CASRSGLAGRGNEQFF. The entire variable domain, with the rest obtained from reference TRBV28 and TRBJ2-1, is as follows: DVKVTQSSRYLVKRTGEKVFLECVQDMDHENMFWYRQDPGLGLRLIYFSYDVKMKEKGDIPEGYSVSREKKERFSLILESASTNQTSMYLCASRSGLAGRGNEQFFGPGTRLTVL.

The chain employs TRBV4-1 and TRBJ2-6; D remains unclear. With 4 bases removed from V and 0 bases from J, the gap between germline ends came to 19 bases. The CDR3 length is 19 residues. CDR1 and CDR2 (germline): MGHRA, YSYEKL. The CDR3: CASSPDPQRYFSGANVLTF. As DNA, the CDR3 is TGCGCCAGCAGCCCAGACCCACAGAGATACTTCTCTGGGGCCAACGTCCTGACTTTC.

The chain carries TRBV9 and TRBJ1-1, with D maybe TRBD1 (5 bases). The CDR3 spans 13 residues. The germline V gene encodes CDR1 SGDLS and CDR2 YYNGEE. V shed 4 bases and J shed 1 base, with 8 bases lying between them. The CDR3 DNA is TGTGCCAGCAGCTTCACAGGGAACACTGAAGCTTTCTTT. Protein sequence: CASSFTGNTEAFF.

This rearrangement joins TRBV6-5 to TRBJ1-5; a weak D match, TRBD1 (6 bases). Germline CDR1 and CDR2: MNHEY and SVGAGI. The CDR3 length is 16 residues. V was shortened by 2 bases and J by 0 bases, with 11 bases between the two germline ends. The DNA of the CDR3 is TGTGCCAGCAGTTACGGCAGGGGAGATAGCAATCAGCCCCAGCATTTT. Translated: CASSYGRGDSNQPQHF.

The chain employs TRBV5-1 and TRBJ1-6, with D possibly TRBD1 on 5 matching bases. CDR1 and CDR2 (germline): SGHRS, YFSETQ. V was cut by 0 bases and J by 0 bases, with 13 bases left in between. The CDR3 totals 18 residues. CDR3 DNA sequence: TGCGCCAGCAGCTTGGTTGGGCAGGGAGGCTCCTATAATTCACCCCTCCACTTT. Translation: CASSLVGQGGSYNSPLHF.

The chain couples TRBV24-1 to TRBJ1-3; no clear D. Trimming cost V 4 bases and J 4 bases, with 10 bases left between them. Germline CDR1 KGHDR, CDR2 SFDVKD. There are 14 residues in the CDR3. As DNA, the CDR3 is TGTGCCACCAGTGACGGGTCGGGGGGAAACACCATATATTTT. Protein: CATSDGSGGNTIYF.

The chain has TRBV11-2 and TRBJ2-5, with 7 positions matching TRBD1. The V gene's germline CDR1 is SGHAT and CDR2 FQNNGV. The CDR3 sequence is 15 residues long. Trimming removed 4 bases from V and 5 bases from J; junction bases left unmatched: 10. This CDR3 reads CASSSNRDRGETQYF. CDR3 DNA: TGTGCCAGCAGCTCCAACCGGGACAGAGGGGAGACCCAGTACTTC. The variable domain in full, completed from reference TRBV11-2 and TRBJ2-5, reads EAGVAQSPRYKIIEKRQSVAFWCNPISGHATLYWYQQILGQGPKLLIQFQNNGVVDDSQLPKDRFSAERLKGVDSTLKIQPAKLEDSAVYLCASSSNRDRGETQYFGPGTRLLVL.

The chain carries TRBV11-2 and TRBJ1-6; D remains unclear. Deletions cut 7 bases from V and 10 bases from J, with 11 bases between. CDR1 and CDR2 (germline): SGHAT, FQNNGV. This CDR3 is 12 amino acids long. The chain's CDR3 is CASKLGESPLHF. As DNA, the CDR3 is TGTGCCAGCAAACTGGGAGAGTCACCCCTCCACTTT.

This chain joins TRBV5-1 and TRBJ2-7, with D possibly matching TRBD1 (6 bases). The CDR3 is 12 amino acids. Germline lookup yields CDR1 SGHRS and CDR2 YFSETQ. V lost 3 bases, J lost 2 bases, and 6 bases lay in between. As DNA, the CDR3 is TGCGCCAGCAGCTGGGACACCTACGAGCAGTACTTC. It is translated as CASSWDTYEQYF.